What follows describes a single T cell receptor beta chain. Its antigen is not known. Other DNA sequences from this sample encode an identical CDR3 as well. This record belongs to a study of beta chain features in type 1 diabetes. On the study more broadly: The study examined 90 million to 130 million sorted cells across all samples. General study findings and limits: Significant though moderate, a shortening of TCRB CDR3s appeared in all four CD4+ subsets of Type 1 diabetes patients. For cells with high TCR expression, cDNA sequencing could yield over-representation.

CD45RO/CCR7/CD25/CD127/CD95/CD27 separated CD4+ naive, central memory, regulatory and stem cell-like memory cells by sorting. As every portion of the isolated RNA was reverse transcribed, the sequencing read expressed TCRB transcripts. Data came from immunoSEQ multiplex PCR; TCRdb stores just in-frame clones and leaves some out. The sample lists 500,000 to 650,000 clones, 12% occurring once. Sequencing was carried out using naive CD4+ T cells from blood. The sequence was obtained from a man aged 25 to 45 with type 1 diabetes.

CDR3 sequence: CSVERGSSYNEQFF. CDR3 sequence (DNA): TGCAGCGTTGAGCGGGGGAGCTCCTACAATGAGCAGTTCTTC. The chain combines TRBV29-1 with TRBJ2-1; TRBD2 matches 7 bases. With V trimmed by 3 bases and J by 0 bases, 2 bases remained unmatched. Germline-derived CDR1 and CDR2 are SQVTM and ANQGSEA. This CDR3 has 14 amino acids.